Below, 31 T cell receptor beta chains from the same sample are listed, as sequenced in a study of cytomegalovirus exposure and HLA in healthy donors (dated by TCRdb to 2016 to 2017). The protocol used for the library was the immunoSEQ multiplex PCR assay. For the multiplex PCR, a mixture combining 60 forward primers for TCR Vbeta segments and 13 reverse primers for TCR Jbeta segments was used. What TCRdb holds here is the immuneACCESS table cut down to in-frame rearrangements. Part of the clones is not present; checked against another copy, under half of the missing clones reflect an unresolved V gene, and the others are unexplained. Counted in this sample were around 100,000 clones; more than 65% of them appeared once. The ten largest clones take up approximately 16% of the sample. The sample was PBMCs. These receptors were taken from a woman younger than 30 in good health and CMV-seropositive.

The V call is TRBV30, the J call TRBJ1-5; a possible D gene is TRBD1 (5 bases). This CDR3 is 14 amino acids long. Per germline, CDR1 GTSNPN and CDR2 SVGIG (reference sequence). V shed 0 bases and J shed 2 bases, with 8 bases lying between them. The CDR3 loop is CAWSVWGGNQPQHF. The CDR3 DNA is TGTGCCTGGAGTGTATGGGGGGGCAATCAGCCCCAGCATTTT.

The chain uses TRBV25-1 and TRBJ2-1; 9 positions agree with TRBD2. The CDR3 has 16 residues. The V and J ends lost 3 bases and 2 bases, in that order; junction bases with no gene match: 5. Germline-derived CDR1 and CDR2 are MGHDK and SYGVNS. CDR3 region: CASSEFRLAAYNEQFF. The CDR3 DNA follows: TGTGCCAGCAGTGAGTTCAGACTAGCGGCCTACAATGAGCAGTTCTTC.

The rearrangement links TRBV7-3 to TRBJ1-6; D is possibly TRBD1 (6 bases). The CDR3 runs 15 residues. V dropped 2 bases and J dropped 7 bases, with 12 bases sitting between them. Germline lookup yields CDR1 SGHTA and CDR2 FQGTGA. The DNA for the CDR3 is TGTGCCAGCAGCTTAGGGCAGGGGATCAATTCACCCCTCCACTTT. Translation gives CASSLGQGINSPLHF.

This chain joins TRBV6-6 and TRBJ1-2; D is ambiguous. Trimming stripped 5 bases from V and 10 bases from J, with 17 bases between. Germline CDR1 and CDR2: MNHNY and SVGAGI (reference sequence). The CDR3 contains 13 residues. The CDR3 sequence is CASSPTSTAVYTF. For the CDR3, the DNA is TGTGCCAGCAGTCCGACCTCCACGGCGGTCTACACCTTC.

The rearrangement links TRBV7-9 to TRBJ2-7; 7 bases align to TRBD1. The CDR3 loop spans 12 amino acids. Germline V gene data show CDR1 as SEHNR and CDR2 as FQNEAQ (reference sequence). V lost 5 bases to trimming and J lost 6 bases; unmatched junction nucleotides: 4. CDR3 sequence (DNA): TGTGCCAGCAGCCCACAGGGGTCCGAGCAGTACTTC. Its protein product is CASSPQGSEQYF.

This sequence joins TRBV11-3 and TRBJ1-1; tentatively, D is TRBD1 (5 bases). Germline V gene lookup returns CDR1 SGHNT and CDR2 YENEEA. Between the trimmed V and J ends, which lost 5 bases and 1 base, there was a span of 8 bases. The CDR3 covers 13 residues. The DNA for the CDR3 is TGTGCCAGCAGCATCAGGGAGAACACTGAAGCTTTCTTT. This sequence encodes CASSIRENTEAFF.

The CDR3 loop reads CASSDRGARSTGGYTF. The DNA of the CDR3 is TGTGCCAGTAGTGACCGGGGGGCGCGTAGTACCGGTGGCTACACCTTC. The rearrangement joins TRBV19 to TRBJ1-2, with D perhaps matching TRBD1 (6 bases). V gave up 5 bases and J gave up 7 bases, with 23 bases separating them. Germline V gene lookup returns CDR1 LNHDA and CDR2 SQIVND (reference sequence). This CDR3 is 16 amino acids long.

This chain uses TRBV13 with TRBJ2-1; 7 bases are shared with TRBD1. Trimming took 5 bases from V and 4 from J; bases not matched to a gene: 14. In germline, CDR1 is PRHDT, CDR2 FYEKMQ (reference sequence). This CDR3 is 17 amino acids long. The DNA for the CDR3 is TGTGCCAGCAGCAATAGCCGGGACAGCGGTGTGTACAATGAGCAGTTCTTC. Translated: CASSNSRDSGVYNEQFF.

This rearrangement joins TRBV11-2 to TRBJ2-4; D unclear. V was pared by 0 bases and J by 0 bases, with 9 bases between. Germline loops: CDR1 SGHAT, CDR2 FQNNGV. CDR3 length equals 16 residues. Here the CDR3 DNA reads TGTGCCAGCAGCTTAGACGGCGGATTAGCCAAAAACATTCAGTACTTC. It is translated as CASSLDGGLAKNIQYF. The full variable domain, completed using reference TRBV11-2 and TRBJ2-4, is EAGVAQSPRYKIIEKRQSVAFWCNPISGHATLYWYQQILGQGPKLLIQFQNNGVVDDSQLPKDRFSAERLKGVDSTLKIQPAKLEDSAVYLCASSLDGGLAKNIQYFGAGTRLSVL.

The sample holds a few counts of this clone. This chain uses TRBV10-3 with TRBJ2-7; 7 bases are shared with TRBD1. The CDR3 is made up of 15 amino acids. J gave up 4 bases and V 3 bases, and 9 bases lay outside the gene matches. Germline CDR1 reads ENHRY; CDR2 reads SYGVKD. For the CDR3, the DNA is TGTGCCATCAGTGATCCTGGGGACAGCCTTTACGAGCAGTACTTC. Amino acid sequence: CAISDPGDSLYEQYF.

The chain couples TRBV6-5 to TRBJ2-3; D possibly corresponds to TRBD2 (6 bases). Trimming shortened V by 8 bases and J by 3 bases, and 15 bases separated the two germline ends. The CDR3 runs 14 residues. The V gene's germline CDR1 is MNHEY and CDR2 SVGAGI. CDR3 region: CASRDTAGTDTQYF. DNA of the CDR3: TGTGCCAGCCGTGATACGGCGGGGACAGATACGCAGTATTTT.

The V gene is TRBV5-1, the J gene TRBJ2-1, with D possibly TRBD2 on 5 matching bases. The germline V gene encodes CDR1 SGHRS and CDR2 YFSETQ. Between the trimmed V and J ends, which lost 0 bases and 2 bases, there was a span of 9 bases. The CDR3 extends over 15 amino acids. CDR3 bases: TGCGCCAGCAGCTTGGTGGCGGGTCCCTACAATGAGCAGTTCTTC. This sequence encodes CASSLVAGPYNEQFF.

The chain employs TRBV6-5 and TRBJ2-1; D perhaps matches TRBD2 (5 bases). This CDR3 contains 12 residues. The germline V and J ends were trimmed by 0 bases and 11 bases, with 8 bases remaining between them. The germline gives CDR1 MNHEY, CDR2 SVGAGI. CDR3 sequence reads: CASSYSGSQQFF. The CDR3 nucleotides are TGTGCCAGCAGTTACTCGGGGAGCCAGCAGTTCTTC.

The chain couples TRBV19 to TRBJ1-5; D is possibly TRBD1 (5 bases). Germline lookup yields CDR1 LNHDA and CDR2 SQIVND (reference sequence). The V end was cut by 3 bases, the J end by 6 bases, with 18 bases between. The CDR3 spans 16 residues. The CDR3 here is CASSISNPWGAQPQHF. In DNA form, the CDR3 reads TGTGCCAGTAGTATTTCGAACCCGTGGGGCGCTCAGCCCCAGCATTTT. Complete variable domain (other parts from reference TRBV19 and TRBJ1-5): DGGITQSPKYLFRKEGQNVTLSCEQNLNHDAMYWYRQDPGQGLRLIYYSQIVNDFQKGDIAEGYSVSREKKESFPLTVTSAQKNPTAFYLCASSISNPWGAQPQHFGDGTRLSIL.

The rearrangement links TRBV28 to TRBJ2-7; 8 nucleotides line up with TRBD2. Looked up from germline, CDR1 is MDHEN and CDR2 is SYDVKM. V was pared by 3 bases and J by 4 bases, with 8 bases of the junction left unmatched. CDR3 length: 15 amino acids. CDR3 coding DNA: TGTGCCAGCAGTTTCGGCAGCGGGAGAGGATACGAGCAGTACTTC. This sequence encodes CASSFGSGRGYEQYF.

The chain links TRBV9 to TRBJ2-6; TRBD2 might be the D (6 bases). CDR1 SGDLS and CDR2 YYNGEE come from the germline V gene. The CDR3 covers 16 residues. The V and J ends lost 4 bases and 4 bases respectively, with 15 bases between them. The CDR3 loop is CASSTHGGEGANVLTF. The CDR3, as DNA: TGTGCCAGCAGCACCCACGGGGGAGAAGGGGCCAACGTCCTGACTTTC.

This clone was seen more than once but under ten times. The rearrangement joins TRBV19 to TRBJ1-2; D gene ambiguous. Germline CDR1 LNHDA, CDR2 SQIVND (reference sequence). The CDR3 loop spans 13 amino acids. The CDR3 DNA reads TGTGTCTCTAGAGAAGGCCCGAACTATGGCTACACCTTC. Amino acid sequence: CVSREGPNYGYTF.

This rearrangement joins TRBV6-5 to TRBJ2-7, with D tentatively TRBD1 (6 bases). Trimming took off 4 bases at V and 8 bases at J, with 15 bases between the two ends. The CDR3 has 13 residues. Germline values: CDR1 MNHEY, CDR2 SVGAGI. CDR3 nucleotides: TGTGCCAGCAGTTCTGCAGGGGCTGTAAAGCAGTACTTC. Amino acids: CASSSAGAVKQYF.

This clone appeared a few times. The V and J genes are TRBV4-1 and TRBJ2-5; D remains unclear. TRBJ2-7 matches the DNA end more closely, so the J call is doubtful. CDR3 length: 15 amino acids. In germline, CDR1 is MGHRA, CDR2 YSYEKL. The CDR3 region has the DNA TGCGCCAGCAGCCAAGATAGAGTCGGGTCACTCGAGCAGTACTTC. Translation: CASSQDRVGSLEQYF.

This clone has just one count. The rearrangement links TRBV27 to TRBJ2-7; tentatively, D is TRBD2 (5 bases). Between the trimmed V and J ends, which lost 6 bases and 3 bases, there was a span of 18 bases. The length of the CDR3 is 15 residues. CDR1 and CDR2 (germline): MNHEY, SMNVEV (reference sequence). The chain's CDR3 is CASSLSGSPFYEQYF. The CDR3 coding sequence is TGTGCCAGCAGCCTCTCGGGGTCCCCCTTCTACGAGCAGTACTTC.

The CDR3 loop reads CASSLSAGSYEQYF. Here the CDR3 DNA reads TGTGCCAGCAGCTTATCGGCAGGCTCCTACGAGCAGTACTTC. J is TRBJ2-7 and V is TRBV7-3; no firm D call. The CDR3 totals 14 residues. The germline CDR1 and CDR2 sequences are SGHTA and FQGTGA. V dropped 2 bases and J dropped 0 bases, with 8 bases sitting between them.

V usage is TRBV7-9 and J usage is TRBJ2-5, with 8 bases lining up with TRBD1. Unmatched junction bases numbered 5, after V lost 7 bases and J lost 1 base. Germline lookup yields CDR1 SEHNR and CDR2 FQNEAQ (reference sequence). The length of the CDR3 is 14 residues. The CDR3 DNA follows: TGTGCCAGCACCTCTACAGGGGGCCAAGAGACCCAGTACTTC. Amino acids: CASTSTGGQETQYF.

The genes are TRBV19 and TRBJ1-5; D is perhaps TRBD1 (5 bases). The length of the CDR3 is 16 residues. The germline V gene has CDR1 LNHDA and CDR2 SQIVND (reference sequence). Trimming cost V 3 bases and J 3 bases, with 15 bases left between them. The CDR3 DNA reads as TGTGCCAGTAGTATTTCTGGGGGGATGAACAATCAGCCCCAGCATTTT. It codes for CASSISGGMNNQPQHF.

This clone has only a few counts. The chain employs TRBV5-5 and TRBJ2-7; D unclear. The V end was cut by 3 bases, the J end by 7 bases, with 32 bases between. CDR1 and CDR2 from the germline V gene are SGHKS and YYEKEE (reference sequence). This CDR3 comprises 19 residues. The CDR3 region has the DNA TGTGCCAGCAGCTCCCTCCCAACCTCACGTGGAACTGACTCCTGGGAGCAGTACTTC. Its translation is CASSSLPTSRGTDSWEQYF.

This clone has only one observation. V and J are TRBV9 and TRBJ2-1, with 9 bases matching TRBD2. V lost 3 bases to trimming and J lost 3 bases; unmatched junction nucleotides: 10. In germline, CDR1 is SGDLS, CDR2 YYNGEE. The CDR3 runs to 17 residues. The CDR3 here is CASSGGGAGGGYNEQFF. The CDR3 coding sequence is TGTGCCAGCAGCGGAGGAGGCGCGGGGGGGGGCTACAATGAGCAGTTCTTC. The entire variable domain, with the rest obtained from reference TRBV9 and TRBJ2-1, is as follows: DSGVTQTPKHLITATGQRVTLRCSPRSGDLSVYWYQQSLDQGLQFLIQYYNGEERAKGNILERFSAQQFPDLHSELNLSSLELGDSALYFCASSGGGAGGGYNEQFFGPGTRLTVL.

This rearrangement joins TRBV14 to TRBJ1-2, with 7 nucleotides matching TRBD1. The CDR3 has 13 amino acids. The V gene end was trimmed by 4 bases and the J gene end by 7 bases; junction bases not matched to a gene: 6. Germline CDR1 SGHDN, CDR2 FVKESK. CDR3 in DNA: TGTGCCAGCAGCCCTAAGACAGGGACTGGCTACACCTTC. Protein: CASSPKTGTGYTF.

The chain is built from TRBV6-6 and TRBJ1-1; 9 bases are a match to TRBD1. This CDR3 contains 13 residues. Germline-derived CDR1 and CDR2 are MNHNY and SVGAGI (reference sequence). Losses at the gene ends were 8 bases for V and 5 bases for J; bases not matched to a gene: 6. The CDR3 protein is CASGRDRVTEAFF. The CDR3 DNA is TGTGCCAGCGGGAGGGACAGGGTGACTGAAGCTTTCTTT.

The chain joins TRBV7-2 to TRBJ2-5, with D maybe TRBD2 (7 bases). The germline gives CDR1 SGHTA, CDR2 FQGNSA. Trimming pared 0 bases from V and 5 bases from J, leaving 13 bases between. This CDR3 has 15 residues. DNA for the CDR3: TGTGCCAGCAGCTTAGCGAGGGGGGGGCCGGAGACCCAGTACTTC. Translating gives CASSLARGGPETQYF.

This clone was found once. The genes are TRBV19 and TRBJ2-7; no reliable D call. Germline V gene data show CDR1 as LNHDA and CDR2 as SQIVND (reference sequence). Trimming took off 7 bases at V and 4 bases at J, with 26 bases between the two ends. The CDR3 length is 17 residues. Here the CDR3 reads CASNAAPRWALRYEQYF. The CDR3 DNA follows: TGTGCCAGTAACGCCGCACCGCGATGGGCTTTGCGTTACGAGCAGTACTTC.

The CDR3 DNA sequence: TGCGCCAGCAGCCATTCAGGTAATGAGCAGTTCTTC. Its translation is CASSHSGNEQFF. The chain recombines TRBV4-3 with TRBJ2-1; no definite D call. There are 12 residues in the CDR3. The V and J ends lost 3 bases and 7 bases respectively, with 7 bases between them. From germline, CDR1 is LGHNA and CDR2 YSLEER.

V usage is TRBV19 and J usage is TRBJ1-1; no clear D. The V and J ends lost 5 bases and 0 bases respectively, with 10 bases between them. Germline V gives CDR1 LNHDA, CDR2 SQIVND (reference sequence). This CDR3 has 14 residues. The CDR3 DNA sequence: TGTGCCAGTAGTCCCCAAAGAGTGAACACTGAAGCTTTCTTT. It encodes CASSPQRVNTEAFF. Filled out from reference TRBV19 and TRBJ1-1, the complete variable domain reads DGGITQSPKYLFRKEGQNVTLSCEQNLNHDAMYWYRQDPGQGLRLIYYSQIVNDFQKGDIAEGYSVSREKKESFPLTVTSAQKNPTAFYLCASSPQRVNTEAFFGQGTRLTVV.